Following are 27 T cell receptor beta chains from one sample sequenced in a study of cytomegalovirus exposure and HLA in healthy donors. 60 Vbeta and 13 Jbeta primers were used in PCR. Data came from immunoSEQ multiplex PCR; TCRdb stores just in-frame clones and leaves some out. Of over 70,000 clones in the sample, around three quarters were seen once. The sample was PBMCs. These TCRs come from a woman in her 50s in good health and CMV-seropositive.

The rearrangement links TRBV5-4 to TRBJ1-2; a possible D gene is TRBD1 (5 bases). The germline V gene has CDR1 SGHNT and CDR2 YYREEE (reference sequence). This CDR3 comprises 12 residues. The ends were cut back, 7 bases at V and 6 bases at J, with 13 bases in the middle. CDR3 coding DNA: TGTGCCAGCGGGGGGTACCAGGATGGCTACACCTTC. As protein: CASGGYQDGYTF.

This chain connects TRBV27 to TRBJ2-1; TRBD1 matches at 9 bases. In germline, CDR1 is MNHEY, CDR2 SMNVEV (reference sequence). CDR3 length equals 14 residues. The V gene end was trimmed by 6 bases and the J gene end by 7 bases; junction bases not matched to a gene: 7. The CDR3 reads CASRGQGGRNEQFF. The CDR3 region has the DNA TGTGCCAGCAGGGGACAGGGAGGTAGGAATGAGCAGTTCTTC.

This rearrangement joins TRBV25-1 to TRBJ1-1, with D hard to call. With 3 bases removed from V and 1 base from J, the gap between germline ends came to 6 bases. This CDR3 has 13 residues. The germline gives CDR1 MGHDK, CDR2 SYGVNS. As DNA, the CDR3 is TGTGCCAGCAGTGACCCCCAGAACACTGAAGCTTTCTTT. Its protein product is CASSDPQNTEAFF.

This clone was seen only a few times. This rearrangement joins TRBV4-1 to TRBJ2-1; TRBD2 matches 9 bases. Per germline, CDR1 MGHRA and CDR2 YSYEKL. Trimming at V came to 5 bases and at J to 1 base, leaving 12 bases not matched to a gene. The CDR3 loop spans 18 amino acids. The CDR3: CASSRSGGGRGSYNEQFF. CDR3 in DNA: TGCGCCAGCAGCAGAAGCGGGGGCGGGAGGGGGTCCTACAATGAGCAGTTCTTC.

The CDR3 region is CASSGLREYNEQFF. The CDR3 DNA reads TGTGCCAGCAGCGGACTGCGGGAGTACAATGAGCAGTTCTTC. This chain uses TRBV11-2 with TRBJ2-1; 7 bases are a match to TRBD2. Trimming cost V 5 bases and J 4 bases; bases outside gene matches: 5. CDR3 length: 14 residues. CDR1 SGHAT and CDR2 FQNNGV come from the germline V gene. The full variable domain, rest sourced from reference TRBV11-2 and TRBJ2-1, is EAGVAQSPRYKIIEKRQSVAFWCNPISGHATLYWYQQILGQGPKLLIQFQNNGVVDDSQLPKDRFSAERLKGVDSTLKIQPAKLEDSAVYLCASSGLREYNEQFFGPGTRLTVL.

V is TRBV30 and J is TRBJ2-1, with D unresolved. V was pared by 3 bases and J by 4 bases, with 13 bases between. The CDR3 is 14 amino acids. Germline V gives CDR1 GTSNPN, CDR2 SVGIG (reference sequence). This CDR3 reads CAWRSPGVYNEQFF. Written as DNA, the CDR3 is TGTGCCTGGAGGAGCCCCGGTGTTTACAATGAGCAGTTCTTC. The whole variable domain, remainder taken from reference TRBV30 and TRBJ2-1, is SQTIHQWPATLVQPVGSPLSLECTVEGTSNPNLYWYRQAAGRGLQLLFYSVGIGQISSEVPQNLSASRPQDRQFILSSKKLLLSDSGFYLCAWRSPGVYNEQFFGPGTRLTVL.

The chain couples TRBV10-1 to TRBJ2-1; 10 bases map to TRBD1. Trimming removed 6 bases from V and 7 bases from J; junction bases left unmatched: 6. CDR3 length: 14 amino acids. CDR1 and CDR2 from the germline V gene are WNHNN and SYGVQD (reference sequence). The CDR3 region has the DNA TGCGCCAGCAGCTCTAGGACAGGGGGAAATGAGCAGTTCTTC. Protein product: CASSSRTGGNEQFF.

This rearrangement joins TRBV27 to TRBJ2-1; no clear D gene. The ends were cut back, 8 bases at V and 5 bases at J, with 16 bases in the middle. Germline CDR1 reads MNHEY; CDR2 reads SMNVEV (reference sequence). The CDR3 runs to 14 residues. CDR3 sequence reads: CASLTGRNNNEQFF. CDR3 in DNA: TGTGCCAGCCTGACCGGCAGGAACAACAATGAGCAGTTCTTC.

This clone has more than one count but fewer than ten. The V and J genes are TRBV27 and TRBJ2-7; 12 bases line up with TRBD2. In germline, CDR1 is MNHEY, CDR2 SMNVEV (reference sequence). After removal of 8 bases from V and 4 bases from J, the junction contained 12 bases not matched to a gene. CDR3 length: 16 residues. For the CDR3, the DNA is TGTGCCAGCGCCCGCCGACTAGCGGGGGAGGGGTACGAGCAGTACTTC. Its protein product is CASARRLAGEGYEQYF.

This clone was counted a few times. This same CDR3 is encoded by further DNA sequences in the sample. This chain's CDR3 is CASSLEGTVRNEQFF. The CDR3 DNA sequence: TGCGCCAGCAGCTTGGAAGGGACAGTTCGTAATGAGCAGTTCTTC. The chain combines TRBV5-1 with TRBJ2-1, with 7 bases identical to TRBD1. CDR3 length: 15 amino acids. The germline V gene has CDR1 SGHRS and CDR2 YFSETQ. Trimming cost V 0 bases and J 7 bases; bases outside gene matches: 7.

The V and J genes are TRBV10-3 and TRBJ2-7, with 10 positions matching TRBD1. Germline CDR1 is ENHRY and CDR2 is SYGVKD. The junction had 6 bases not matched to a gene; V was cut back by 7 bases and J by 0 bases. This CDR3 comprises 15 residues. DNA for the CDR3: TGTGCCATCACTCCGGACAGGGGGGGCTCCTACGAGCAGTACTTC. It translates to CAITPDRGGSYEQYF.

V and J are TRBV5-5 and TRBJ2-5; a weak D match, TRBD1 (5 bases). The length of the CDR3 is 15 residues. Germline V CDR1 and CDR2: SGHKS, YYEKEE (reference sequence). V lost 0 bases to trimming and J lost 1 base, with 10 bases between them. CDR3 bases: TGTGCCAGCAGCTTGGTTGGACACACCCAAGAGACCCAGTACTTC. Residues: CASSLVGHTQETQYF.

The gene calls are TRBV5-4 and TRBJ1-3, with D unresolved. V lost 0 bases and J lost 5, with 12 bases in between. Germline V gene lookup returns CDR1 SGHNT and CDR2 YYREEE (reference sequence). The CDR3 sequence is 15 residues long. The CDR3 DNA is TGTGCCAGCAGCTTGGGACTGGGGAGCCGAAACACCATATATTTT. Translation: CASSLGLGSRNTIYF.

This chain joins TRBV28 and TRBJ1-5; the match to TRBD1 covers 7 bases. The CDR3 contains 14 residues. Looked up from germline, CDR1 is MDHEN and CDR2 is SYDVKM. After removal of 11 bases from V and 2 bases from J, the junction contained 9 bases not matched to a gene. The CDR3 DNA follows: TGTGCCTACCAGAGAGGGACAGGCAATCAGCCCCAGCATTTT. Its translation: CAYQRGTGNQPQHF. The full variable domain, its missing parts supplied by reference TRBV28 and TRBJ1-5, is DVKVTQSSRYLVKRTGEKVFLECVQDMDHENMFWYRQDPGLGLRLIYFSYDVKMKEKGDIPEGYSVSREKKERFSLILESASTNQTSMYLCAYQRGTGNQPQHFGDGTRLSIL.

The rearrangement links TRBV28 to TRBJ2-7; a possible D gene is TRBD1 (5 bases). The CDR3 consists of 13 residues. V was clipped by 9 bases and J by 3 bases, with 15 bases between them. Per the germline V gene, CDR1 is MDHEN and CDR2 is SYDVKM. The CDR3 reads CASKDIGVYEQYF. The CDR3 nucleotides are TGTGCCAGTAAGGACATAGGGGTCTACGAGCAGTACTTC.

As DNA, the CDR3 is TGTGCCAGCAGCGACGCGGGGGGCCCCGGGGGCATTCAGTACTTC. Encoded protein: CASSDAGGPGGIQYF. The chain combines TRBV9 with TRBJ2-4, with 8 bases lining up with TRBD2. The CDR3 spans 15 residues. V lost 3 bases, J lost 9 bases, and 11 bases stayed unmatched. The germline CDR1 and CDR2 sequences are SGDLS and YYNGEE.

In regard to this clone: The same CDR3 also results from other DNA sequences found in this sample. The chain joins TRBV14 to TRBJ1-2; 7 bases agree with TRBD1. The CDR3 is 16 residues long. CDR1 SGHDN and CDR2 FVKESK come from the germline V gene. The V segment lost 0 bases and the J segment 2 bases; nucleotides outside the gene matches: 6. This CDR3 is CASSQDLARGNYGYTF. For the CDR3, the DNA is TGTGCCAGCAGCCAAGATTTGGCCAGGGGGAACTATGGCTACACCTTC. The full variable domain, in which reference TRBV14 and TRBJ1-2 provide the parts outside the CDR3, is EAGVTQFPSHSVIEKGQTVTLRCDPISGHDNLYWYRRVMGKEIKFLLHFVKESKQDESGMPNNRFLAERTGGTYSTLKVQPAELEDSGVYFCASSQDLARGNYGYTFGSGTRLTVV.

The J gene is TRBJ1-1, the V gene TRBV19; possibly TRBD1 for D (6 bases). The germline CDR1 and CDR2 sequences are LNHDA and SQIVND (reference sequence). The CDR3 is 13 residues long. V lost 6 bases, J lost 3 bases, and 11 bases lay in between. The CDR3 bases are TGTGCCAGTAGGTATACAGGGTACACTGAAGCTTTCTTT. Translation gives CASRYTGYTEAFF.

The gene calls are TRBV29-1 and TRBJ2-1; unclear D gene. V was shortened by 7 bases and J by 8 bases, with 12 bases between the two germline ends. The germline V gene encodes CDR1 SQVTM and CDR2 ANQGSEA. This CDR3 region has 11 residues. CDR3 sequence: CSGVALDEQFF. In DNA, the CDR3 is TGCAGCGGGGTAGCACTCGATGAGCAGTTCTTC.

This CDR3 reads CASRTGASPPDTQYF. The CDR3 nucleotides read TGTGCCAGCAGGACAGGGGCCTCCCCCCCAGATACGCAGTATTTT. V gene TRBV6-1 combines with J gene TRBJ2-3; 8 bases fit TRBD1. This CDR3 has 15 amino acids. Germline V gene sequence: CDR1 MNHNS, CDR2 SASEGT. The ends lost 6 bases at V and 4 bases at J; junction bases unmatched: 9.

The chain joins TRBV4-2 to TRBJ1-1; 7 nucleotides agree with TRBD1. Per germline, CDR1 LGHNA and CDR2 YNFKEQ. The CDR3 spans 14 residues. Trimming at V came to 1 base and at J to 6 bases, leaving 5 bases not matched to a gene. This CDR3 is CASSQGQGEAEAFF. CDR3 nucleotide sequence: TGTGCCAGCAGCCAAGGTCAGGGGGAGGCTGAAGCTTTCTTT.

This clone was picked up one time. This chain joins TRBV7-2 and TRBJ1-1; D is unresolved. Germline CDR1 SGHTA, CDR2 FQGNSA. This CDR3 spans 15 amino acids. Trimming stripped 5 bases from V and 4 bases from J, with 17 bases between. The CDR3 DNA follows: TGTGCCAGCAGCCTGACAACCATGGGTGTCACTGAAGCTTTCTTT. Translation: CASSLTTMGVTEAFF.

The chain carries TRBV9 and TRBJ1-2, with no clear D. Trimming stripped 1 base from V and 4 bases from J, with 14 bases between. Germline lookup yields CDR1 SGDLS and CDR2 YYNGEE. CDR3 length: 15 residues. This CDR3 reads CASSVSLGQTYGYTF. CDR3 nucleotide sequence: TGTGCCAGCAGCGTAAGCCTTGGTCAAACCTATGGCTACACCTTC.

This rearrangement joins TRBV9 to TRBJ2-1; TRBD2 might be the D (6 bases). The CDR3 extends over 14 amino acids. Per germline, CDR1 SGDLS and CDR2 YYNGEE. Trimming pared 0 bases from V and 8 bases from J, leaving 12 bases between. The CDR3 region has the DNA TGTGCCAGCAGCGTAGCCCGGACTACGGATGAGCAGTTCTTC. This gives the protein CASSVARTTDEQFF.

This clone was seen more than once but under ten times. The rearrangement uses TRBV28 and TRBJ2-2; D is possibly TRBD2 (5 bases). V was shortened by 7 bases and J by 1 base, with 16 bases between the two germline ends. This CDR3 is 16 amino acids long. Germline CDR1 is MDHEN and CDR2 is SYDVKM. The CDR3 spells CASTGGLTLNTGELFF. CDR3 in DNA: TGTGCCAGCACCGGAGGACTGACTCTGAACACCGGGGAGCTGTTTTTT. The variable domain in full, completed from reference TRBV28 and TRBJ2-2, reads DVKVTQSSRYLVKRTGEKVFLECVQDMDHENMFWYRQDPGLGLRLIYFSYDVKMKEKGDIPEGYSVSREKKERFSLILESASTNQTSMYLCASTGGLTLNTGELFFGEGSRLTVL.

The chain employs TRBV7-2 and TRBJ1-1; 8 nucleotides agree with TRBD1. Trimming took 5 bases from V and 1 from J; bases not matched to a gene: 9. This CDR3 contains 16 residues. Looked up from germline, CDR1 is SGHTA and CDR2 is FQGNSA. The CDR3 region is CASSPGQGIGNTEAFF. Written as DNA, the CDR3 is TGTGCCAGCAGCCCCGGACAGGGTATCGGGAACACTGAAGCTTTCTTT.

The V call is TRBV6-5, the J call TRBJ1-1, with D perhaps TRBD1 (5 bases). V gave up 0 bases and J gave up 3 bases, with 8 bases separating them. The germline V gene encodes CDR1 MNHEY and CDR2 SVGAGI. The CDR3 runs 14 residues. CDR3 loop: CASSYSGRDTEAFF. For the CDR3, the DNA is TGTGCCAGCAGTTACTCGGGCAGGGACACTGAAGCTTTCTTT.